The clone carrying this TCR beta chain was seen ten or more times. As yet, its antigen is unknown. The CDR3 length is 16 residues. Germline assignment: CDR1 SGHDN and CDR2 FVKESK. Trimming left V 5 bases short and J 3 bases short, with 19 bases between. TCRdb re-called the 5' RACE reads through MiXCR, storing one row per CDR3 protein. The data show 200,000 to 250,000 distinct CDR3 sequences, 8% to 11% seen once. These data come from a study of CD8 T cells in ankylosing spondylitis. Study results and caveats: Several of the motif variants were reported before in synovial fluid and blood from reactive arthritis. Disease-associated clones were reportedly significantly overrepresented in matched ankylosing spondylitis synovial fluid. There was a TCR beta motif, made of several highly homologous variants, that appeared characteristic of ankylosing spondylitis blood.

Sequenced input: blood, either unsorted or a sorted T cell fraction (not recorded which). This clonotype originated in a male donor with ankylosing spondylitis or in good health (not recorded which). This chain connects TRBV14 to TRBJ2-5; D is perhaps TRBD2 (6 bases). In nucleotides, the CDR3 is TGTGCCAGCAGCGTAACAGGAGGACTACTCAAAGAGACCCAGTACTTC. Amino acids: CASSVTGGLLKETQYF. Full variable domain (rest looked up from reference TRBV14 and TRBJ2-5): EAGVTQFPSHSVIEKGQTVTLRCDPISGHDNLYWYRRVMGKEIKFLLHFVKESKQDESGMPNNRFLAERTGGTYSTLKVQPAELEDSGVYFCASSVTGGLLKETQYFGPGTRLLVL.